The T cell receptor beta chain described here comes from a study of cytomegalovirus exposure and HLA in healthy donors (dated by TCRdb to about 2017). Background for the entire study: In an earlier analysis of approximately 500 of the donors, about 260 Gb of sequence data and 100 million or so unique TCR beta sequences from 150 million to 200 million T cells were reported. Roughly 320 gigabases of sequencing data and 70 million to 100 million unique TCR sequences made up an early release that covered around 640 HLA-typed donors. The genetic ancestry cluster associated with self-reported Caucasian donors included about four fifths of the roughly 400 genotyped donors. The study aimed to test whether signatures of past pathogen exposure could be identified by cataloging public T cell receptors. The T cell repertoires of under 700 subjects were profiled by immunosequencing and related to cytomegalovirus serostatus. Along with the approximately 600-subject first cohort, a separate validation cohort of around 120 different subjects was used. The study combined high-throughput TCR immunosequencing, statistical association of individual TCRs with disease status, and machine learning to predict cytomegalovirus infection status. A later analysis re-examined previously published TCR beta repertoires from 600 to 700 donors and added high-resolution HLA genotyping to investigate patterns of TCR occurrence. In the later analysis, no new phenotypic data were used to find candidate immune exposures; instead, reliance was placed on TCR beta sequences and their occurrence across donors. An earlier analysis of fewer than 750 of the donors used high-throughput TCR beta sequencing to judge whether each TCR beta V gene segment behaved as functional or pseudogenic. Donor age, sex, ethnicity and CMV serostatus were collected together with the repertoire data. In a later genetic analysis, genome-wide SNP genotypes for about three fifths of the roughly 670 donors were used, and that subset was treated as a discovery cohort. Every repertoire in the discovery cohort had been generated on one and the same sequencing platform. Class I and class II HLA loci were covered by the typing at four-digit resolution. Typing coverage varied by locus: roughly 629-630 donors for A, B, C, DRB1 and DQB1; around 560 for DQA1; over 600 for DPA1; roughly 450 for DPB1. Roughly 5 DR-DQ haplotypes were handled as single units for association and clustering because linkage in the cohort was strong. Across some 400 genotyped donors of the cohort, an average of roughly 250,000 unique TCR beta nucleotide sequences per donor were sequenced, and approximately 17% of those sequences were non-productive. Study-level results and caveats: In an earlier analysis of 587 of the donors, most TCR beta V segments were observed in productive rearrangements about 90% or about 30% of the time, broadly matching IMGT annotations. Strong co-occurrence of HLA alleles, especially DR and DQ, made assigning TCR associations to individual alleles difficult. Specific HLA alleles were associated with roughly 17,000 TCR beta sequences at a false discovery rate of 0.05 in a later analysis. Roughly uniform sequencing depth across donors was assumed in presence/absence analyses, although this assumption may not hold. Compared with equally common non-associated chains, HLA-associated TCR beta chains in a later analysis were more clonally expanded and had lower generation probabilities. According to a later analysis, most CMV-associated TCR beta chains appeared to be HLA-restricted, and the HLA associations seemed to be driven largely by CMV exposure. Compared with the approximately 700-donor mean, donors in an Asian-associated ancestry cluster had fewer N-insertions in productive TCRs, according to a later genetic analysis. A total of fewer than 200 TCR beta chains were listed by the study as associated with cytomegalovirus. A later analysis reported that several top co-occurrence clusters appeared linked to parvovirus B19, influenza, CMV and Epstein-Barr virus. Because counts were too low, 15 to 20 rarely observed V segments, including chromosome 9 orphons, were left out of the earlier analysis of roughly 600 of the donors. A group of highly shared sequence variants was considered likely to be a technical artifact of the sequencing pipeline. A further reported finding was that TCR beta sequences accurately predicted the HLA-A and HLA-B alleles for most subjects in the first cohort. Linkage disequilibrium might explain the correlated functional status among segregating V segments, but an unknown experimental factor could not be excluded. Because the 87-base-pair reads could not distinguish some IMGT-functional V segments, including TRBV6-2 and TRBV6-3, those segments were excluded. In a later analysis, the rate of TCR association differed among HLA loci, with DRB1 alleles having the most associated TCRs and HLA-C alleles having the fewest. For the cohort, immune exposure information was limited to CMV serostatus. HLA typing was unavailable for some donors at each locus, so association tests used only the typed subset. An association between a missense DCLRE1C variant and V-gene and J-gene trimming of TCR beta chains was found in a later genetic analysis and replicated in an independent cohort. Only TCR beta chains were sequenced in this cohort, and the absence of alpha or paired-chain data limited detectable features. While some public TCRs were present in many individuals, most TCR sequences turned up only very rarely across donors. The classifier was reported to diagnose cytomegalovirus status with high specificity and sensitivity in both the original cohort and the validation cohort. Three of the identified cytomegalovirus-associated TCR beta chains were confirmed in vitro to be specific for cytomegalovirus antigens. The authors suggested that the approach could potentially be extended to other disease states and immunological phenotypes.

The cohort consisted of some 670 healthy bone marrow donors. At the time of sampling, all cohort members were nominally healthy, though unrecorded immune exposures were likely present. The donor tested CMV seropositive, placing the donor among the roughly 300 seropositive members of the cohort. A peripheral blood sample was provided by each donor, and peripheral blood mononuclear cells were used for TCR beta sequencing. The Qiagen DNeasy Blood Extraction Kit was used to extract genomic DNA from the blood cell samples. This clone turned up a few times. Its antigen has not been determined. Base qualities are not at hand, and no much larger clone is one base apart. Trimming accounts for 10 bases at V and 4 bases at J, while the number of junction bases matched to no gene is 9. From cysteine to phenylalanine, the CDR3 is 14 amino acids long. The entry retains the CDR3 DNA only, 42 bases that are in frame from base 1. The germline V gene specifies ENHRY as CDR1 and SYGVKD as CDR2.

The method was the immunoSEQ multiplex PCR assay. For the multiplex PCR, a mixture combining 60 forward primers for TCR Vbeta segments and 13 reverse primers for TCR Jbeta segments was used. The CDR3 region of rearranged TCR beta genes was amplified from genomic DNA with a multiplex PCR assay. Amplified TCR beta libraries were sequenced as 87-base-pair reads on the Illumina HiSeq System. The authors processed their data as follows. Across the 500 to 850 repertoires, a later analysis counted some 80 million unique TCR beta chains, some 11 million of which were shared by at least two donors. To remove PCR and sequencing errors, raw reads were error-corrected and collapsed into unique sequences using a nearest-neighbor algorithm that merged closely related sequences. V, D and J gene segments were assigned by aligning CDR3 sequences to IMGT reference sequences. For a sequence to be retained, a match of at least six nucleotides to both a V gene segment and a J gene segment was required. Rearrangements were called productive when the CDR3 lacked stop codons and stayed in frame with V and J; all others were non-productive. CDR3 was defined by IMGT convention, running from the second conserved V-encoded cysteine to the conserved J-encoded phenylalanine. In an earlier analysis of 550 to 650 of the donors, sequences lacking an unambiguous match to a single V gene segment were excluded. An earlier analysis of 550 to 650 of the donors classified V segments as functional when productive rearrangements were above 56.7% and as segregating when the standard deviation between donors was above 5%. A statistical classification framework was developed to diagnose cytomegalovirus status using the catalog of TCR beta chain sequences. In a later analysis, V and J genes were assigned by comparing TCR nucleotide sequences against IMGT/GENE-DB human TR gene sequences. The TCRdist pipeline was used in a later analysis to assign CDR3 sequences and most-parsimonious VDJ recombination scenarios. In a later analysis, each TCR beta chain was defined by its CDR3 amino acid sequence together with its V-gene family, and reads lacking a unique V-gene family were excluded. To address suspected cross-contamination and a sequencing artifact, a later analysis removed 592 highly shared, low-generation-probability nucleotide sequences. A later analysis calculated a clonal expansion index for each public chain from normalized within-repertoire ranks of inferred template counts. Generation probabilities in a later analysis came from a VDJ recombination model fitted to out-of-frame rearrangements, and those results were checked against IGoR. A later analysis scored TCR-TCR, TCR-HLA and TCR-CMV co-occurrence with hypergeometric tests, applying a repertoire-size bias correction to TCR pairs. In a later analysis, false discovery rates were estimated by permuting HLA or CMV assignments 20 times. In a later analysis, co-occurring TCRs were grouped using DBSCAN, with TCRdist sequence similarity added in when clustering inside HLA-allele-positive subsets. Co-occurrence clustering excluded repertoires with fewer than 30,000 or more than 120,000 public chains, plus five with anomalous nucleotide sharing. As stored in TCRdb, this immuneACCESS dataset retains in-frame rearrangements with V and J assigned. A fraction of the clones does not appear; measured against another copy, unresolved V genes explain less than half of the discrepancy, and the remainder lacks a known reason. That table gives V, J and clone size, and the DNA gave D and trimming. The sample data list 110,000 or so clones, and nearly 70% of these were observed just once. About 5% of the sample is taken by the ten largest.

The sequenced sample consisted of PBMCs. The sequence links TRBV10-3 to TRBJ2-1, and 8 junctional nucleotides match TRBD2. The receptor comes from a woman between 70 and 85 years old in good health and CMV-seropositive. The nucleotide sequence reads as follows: TGTGCCACCGACGACGGGGGGGCTTACAATGAGCAGTTCTTC. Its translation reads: CATDDGGAYNEQFF.